This entry concerns a single T cell receptor beta chain. Antigen: not known. Time point given: week 35, safety follow-up. Vaccination used 300 ug of mutant IDH1 20-mer peptide per dose, with topical imiquimod. The donors' diagnosis was new WHO grade 3 or 4 astrocytoma that was IDH1-mutant and ATRX-lost. This specimen comes from a study of a mutant IDH1 vaccine in newly diagnosed glioma. Points from the study as a whole: Pseudoprogression seemed unrelated to changes in top peripheral T cell clonotypes.

Method: immunoSEQ multiplex PCR; TCRdb's copy keeps in-frame clones and lacks some. The table shows 34,000 or so clones, with around four fifths occurring only once. Germline V gene sequence: CDR1 LNHDA, CDR2 SQIVND (reference sequence). There are 13 residues in the CDR3. V lost 2 bases to trimming and J lost 7 bases, with 9 bases between them. The input for sequencing was PBMCs, taken from a glioma patient whose treatment included an IDH1 peptide vaccine. The sequence was collected from a woman aged 40 to 49 with glioma. The chain couples TRBV19 to TRBJ1-5; D may be TRBD1 (5 bases). The CDR3 DNA reads TGTGCCAGTAGTATACAGGGTGGACAGCCCCAGCATTTT. It yields the protein CASSIQGGQPQHF.